What follows are 6 T cell receptor beta chains derived from one specimen sequenced in a study of neoadjuvant anti-PD-1 for oral cavity cancer. TCRdb keeps only in-frame clones here, not all; method: immunoSEQ multiplex PCR. The sample has about 14,000 clones, approximately 73% seen once; the top ten hold 2.8%. Time point described: after neoadjuvant nivolumab, at surgical resection. The source was PBMCs, collected after nivolumab (anti-PD-1) treatment. Receptor source: a person between 40 and 85 years old with oral cavity squamous cell carcinoma.

The V gene is TRBV6-6, the J gene TRBJ1-4; D possibly corresponds to TRBD1 (6 bases). CDR1 is MNHNY, CDR2 SVGAGI, per germline (reference sequence). V was shortened by 9 bases and J by 0 bases, with 14 bases between the two germline ends. There are 15 residues in the CDR3. CDR3 in DNA: TGTGCCAGTGGGGGCAGGGGAGCAACTAATGAAAAACTGTTTTTT. Translated: CASGGRGATNEKLFF.

The chain combines TRBV5-1 with TRBJ2-2; the D call may be TRBD1 or TRBD2 (5 bases each). Germline lookup yields CDR1 SGHRS and CDR2 YFSETQ. V shed 2 bases and J shed 6 bases, with 8 bases lying between them. CDR3 length: 13 residues. As DNA, the CDR3 is TGCGCCAGCAGCTTCTGGGGGTCCGGGGAGCTGTTTTTT. Its protein is CASSFWGSGELFF. Based on the CDR3 plus reference TRBV5-1 and TRBJ2-2, the full variable domain is KAGVTQTPRYLIKTRGQQVTLSCSPISGHRSVSWYQQTPGQGLQFLFEYFSETQRNKGNFPGRFSGRQFSNSRSEMNVSTLELGDSALYLCASSFWGSGELFFGEGSRLTVL.

This clone was counted only a few times. The chain uses TRBV28 and TRBJ2-5; D might be TRBD1 (6 bases). The V end lost 6 bases, the J end lost 2 bases, and 16 bases lay between the germline ends. Germline V gives CDR1 MDHEN, CDR2 SYDVKM. The CDR3 totals 15 residues. CDR3 sequence reads: CASSPQGHQQETQYF. DNA of the CDR3: TGTGCCAGCAGCCCGCAGGGACACCAACAAGAGACCCAGTACTTC.

V gene TRBV7-6 combines with J gene TRBJ2-7; the match to TRBD1 covers 12 bases. V dropped 6 bases and J dropped 3; count of bases not matched to a gene: 6. This CDR3 has 15 residues. Germline V gene data show CDR1 as SGHVS and CDR2 as FNYEAQ. The CDR3 sequence is CASSPGQGANYEQYF. The CDR3 region has the DNA TGTGCCAGCAGTCCGGGACAGGGGGCTAACTACGAGCAGTACTTC.

In DNA, the CDR3 is TGTGCCAGCAGTCTTACAGGGGGCGCGTTGTTCACCGGGGAGCTGTTTTTT. As protein: CASSLTGGALFTGELFF. The J gene is TRBJ2-2, the V gene TRBV2, with TRBD1 identical over 9 bases. Germline values: CDR1 SNHLY, CDR2 FYNNEI. The trim removed 5 bases at V and 4 bases at J, leaving 11 bases unmatched. The CDR3 sequence is 17 residues long.

J is TRBJ2-2 and V is TRBV7-3; D is uncertain. The V gene's germline CDR1 is SGHTA and CDR2 FQGTGA. V lost 3 bases to trimming and J lost 6 bases, with 11 bases between them. The CDR3 extends over 14 amino acids. CDR3 sequence reads: CASSFSLGPGELFF. For the CDR3, the DNA is TGTGCCAGCAGCTTCAGTCTAGGGCCCGGGGAGCTGTTTTTT. The full variable domain, its missing parts supplied by reference TRBV7-3 and TRBJ2-2, is GAGVSQTPSNKVTEKGKYVELRCDPISGHTALYWYRQSLGQGPEFLIYFQGTGAADDSGLPNDRFFAVRPEGSVSTLKIQRTERGDSAVYLCASSFSLGPGELFFGEGSRLTVL.